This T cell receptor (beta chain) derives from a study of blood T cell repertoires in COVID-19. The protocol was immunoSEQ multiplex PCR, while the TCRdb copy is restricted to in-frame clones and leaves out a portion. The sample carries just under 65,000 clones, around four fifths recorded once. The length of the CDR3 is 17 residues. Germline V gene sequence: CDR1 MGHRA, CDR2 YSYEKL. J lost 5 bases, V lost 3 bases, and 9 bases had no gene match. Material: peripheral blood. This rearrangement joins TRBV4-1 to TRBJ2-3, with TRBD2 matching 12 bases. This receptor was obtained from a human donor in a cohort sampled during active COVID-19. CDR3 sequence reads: CASSQGASGGAEDTQYF. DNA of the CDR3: TGCGCCAGCAGCCAGGGGGCTAGCGGGGGGGCCGAAGATACGCAGTATTTT.